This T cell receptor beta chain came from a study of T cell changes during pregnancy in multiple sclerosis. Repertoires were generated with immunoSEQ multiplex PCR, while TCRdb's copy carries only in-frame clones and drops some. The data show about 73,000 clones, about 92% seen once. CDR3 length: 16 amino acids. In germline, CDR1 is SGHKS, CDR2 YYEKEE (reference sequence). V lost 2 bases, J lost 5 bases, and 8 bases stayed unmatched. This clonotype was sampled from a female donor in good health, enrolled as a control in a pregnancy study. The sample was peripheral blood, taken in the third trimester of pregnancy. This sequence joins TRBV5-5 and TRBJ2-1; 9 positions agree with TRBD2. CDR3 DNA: TGTGCCAGCAGCTTCAGGGGAGCGGGGGGTAACAATGAGCAGTTCTTC. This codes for CASSFRGAGGNNEQFF.